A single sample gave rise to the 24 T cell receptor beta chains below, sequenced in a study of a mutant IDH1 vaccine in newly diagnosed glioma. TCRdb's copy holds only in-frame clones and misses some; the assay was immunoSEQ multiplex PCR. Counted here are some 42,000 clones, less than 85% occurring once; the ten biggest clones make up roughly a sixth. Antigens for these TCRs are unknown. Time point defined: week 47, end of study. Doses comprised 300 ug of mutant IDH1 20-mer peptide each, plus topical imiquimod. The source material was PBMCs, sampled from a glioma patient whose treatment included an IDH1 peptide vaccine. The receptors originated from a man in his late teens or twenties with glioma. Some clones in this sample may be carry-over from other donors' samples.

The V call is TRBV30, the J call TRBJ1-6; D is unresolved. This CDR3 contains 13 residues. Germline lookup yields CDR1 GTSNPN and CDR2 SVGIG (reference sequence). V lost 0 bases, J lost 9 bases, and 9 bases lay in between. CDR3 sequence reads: CAWSVNIGSPLHF. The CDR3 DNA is TGTGCCTGGAGTGTGAATATCGGTTCACCCCTCCACTTT. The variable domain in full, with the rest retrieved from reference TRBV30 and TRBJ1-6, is SQTIHQWPATLVQPVGSPLSLECTVEGTSNPNLYWYRQAAGRGLQLLFYSVGIGQISSEVPQNLSASRPQDRQFILSSKKLLLSDSGFYLCAWSVNIGSPLHFGNGTRLTVT.

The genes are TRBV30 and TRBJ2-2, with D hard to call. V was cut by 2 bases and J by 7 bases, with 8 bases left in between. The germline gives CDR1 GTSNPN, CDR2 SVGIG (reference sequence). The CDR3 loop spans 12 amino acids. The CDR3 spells CAWSNGRGELFF. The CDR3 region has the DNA TGTGCCTGGAGTAACGGGCGCGGGGAGCTGTTTTTT. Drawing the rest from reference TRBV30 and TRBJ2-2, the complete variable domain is SQTIHQWPATLVQPVGSPLSLECTVEGTSNPNLYWYRQAAGRGLQLLFYSVGIGQISSEVPQNLSASRPQDRQFILSSKKLLLSDSGFYLCAWSNGRGELFFGEGSRLTVL.

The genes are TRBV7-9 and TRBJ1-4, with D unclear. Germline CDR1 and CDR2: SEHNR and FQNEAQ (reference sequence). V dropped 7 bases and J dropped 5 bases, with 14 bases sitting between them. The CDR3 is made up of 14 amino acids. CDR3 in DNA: TGTGCCAGCACCCCAGGCGTCGCCAATGAAAAACTGTTTTTT. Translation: CASTPGVANEKLFF. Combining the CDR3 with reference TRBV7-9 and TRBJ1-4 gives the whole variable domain DTGVSQNPRHKITKRGQNVTFRCDPISEHNRLYWYRQTLGQGPEFLTYFQNEAQLEKSRLLSDRFSAERPKGSFSTLEIQRTEQGDSAMYLCASTPGVANEKLFFGSGTQLSVL.

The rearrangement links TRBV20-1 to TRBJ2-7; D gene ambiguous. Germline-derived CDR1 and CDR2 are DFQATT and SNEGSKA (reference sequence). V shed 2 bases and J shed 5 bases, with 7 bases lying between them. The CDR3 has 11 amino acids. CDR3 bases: TGCAGTGCTAGATTTGTAGACGAGCAGTACTTC. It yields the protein CSARFVDEQYF.

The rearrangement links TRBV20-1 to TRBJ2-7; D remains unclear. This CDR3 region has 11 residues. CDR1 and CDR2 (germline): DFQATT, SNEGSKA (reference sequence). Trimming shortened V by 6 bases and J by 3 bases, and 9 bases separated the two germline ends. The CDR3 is CSAPANYEQYF. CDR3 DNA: TGCAGTGCCCCCGCCAACTACGAGCAGTACTTC.

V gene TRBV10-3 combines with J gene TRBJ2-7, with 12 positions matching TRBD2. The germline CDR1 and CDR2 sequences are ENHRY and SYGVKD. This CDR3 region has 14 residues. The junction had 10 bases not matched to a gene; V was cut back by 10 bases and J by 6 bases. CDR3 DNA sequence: TGTGCCACCGACTCGACTAGCGGGAGAGCCGAGCAGTACTTC. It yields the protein CATDSTSGRAEQYF.

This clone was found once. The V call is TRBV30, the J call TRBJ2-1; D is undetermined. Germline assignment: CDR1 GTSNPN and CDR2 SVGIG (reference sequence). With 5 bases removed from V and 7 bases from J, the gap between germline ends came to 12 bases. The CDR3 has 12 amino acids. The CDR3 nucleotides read TGTGCCTGGGCGTCCCGCGGAAATGAGCAGTTCTTC. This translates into CAWASRGNEQFF.

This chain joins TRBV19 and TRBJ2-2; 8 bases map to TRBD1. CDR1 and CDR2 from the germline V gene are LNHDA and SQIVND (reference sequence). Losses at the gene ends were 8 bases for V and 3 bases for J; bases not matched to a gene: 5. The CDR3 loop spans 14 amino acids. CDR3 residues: CASLDRGYTGELFF. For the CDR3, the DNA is TGTGCCAGTCTTGACAGGGGCTACACCGGGGAGCTGTTTTTT.

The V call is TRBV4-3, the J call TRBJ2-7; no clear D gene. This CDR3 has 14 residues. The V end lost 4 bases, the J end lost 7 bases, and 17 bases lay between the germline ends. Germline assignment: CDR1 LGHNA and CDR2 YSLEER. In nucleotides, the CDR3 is TGCGCCAGCAGCCCGAATAAGGTATCTTTGGAGCAGTACTTC. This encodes CASSPNKVSLEQYF.

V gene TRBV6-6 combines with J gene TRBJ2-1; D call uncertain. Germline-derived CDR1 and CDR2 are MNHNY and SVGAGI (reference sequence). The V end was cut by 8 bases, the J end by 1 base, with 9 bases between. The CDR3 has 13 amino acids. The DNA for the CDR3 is TGTGCCAGCCGTCATTTTTCCTACAATGAGCAGTTCTTC. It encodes CASRHFSYNEQFF.

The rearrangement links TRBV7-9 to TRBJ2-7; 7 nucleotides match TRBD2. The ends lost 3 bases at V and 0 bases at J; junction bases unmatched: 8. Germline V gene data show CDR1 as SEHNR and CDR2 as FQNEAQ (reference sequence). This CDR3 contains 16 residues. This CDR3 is CASSFGKGGSSYEQYF. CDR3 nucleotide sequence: TGTGCCAGCAGCTTTGGGAAGGGAGGGAGCTCCTACGAGCAGTACTTC.

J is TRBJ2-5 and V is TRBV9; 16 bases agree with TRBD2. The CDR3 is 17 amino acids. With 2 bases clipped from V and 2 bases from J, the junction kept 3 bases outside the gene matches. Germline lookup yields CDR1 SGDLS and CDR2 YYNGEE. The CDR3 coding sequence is TGTGCCAGCAGCGTTGGGGGACTAGCGGGGGGGCAAGAGACCCAGTACTTC. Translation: CASSVGGLAGGQETQYF.

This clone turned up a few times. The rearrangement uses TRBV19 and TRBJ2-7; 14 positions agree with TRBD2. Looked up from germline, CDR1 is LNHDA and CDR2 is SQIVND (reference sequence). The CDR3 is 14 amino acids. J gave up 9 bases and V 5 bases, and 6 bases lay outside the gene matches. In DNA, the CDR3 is TGTGCCAGTAGTTCCCAGACTAGCGGGGGGGCGCAGTACTTC. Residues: CASSSQTSGGAQYF.

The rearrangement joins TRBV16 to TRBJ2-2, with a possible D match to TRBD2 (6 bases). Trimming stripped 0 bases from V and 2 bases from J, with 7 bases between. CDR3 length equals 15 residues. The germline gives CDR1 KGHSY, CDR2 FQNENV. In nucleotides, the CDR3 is TGTGCCAGCAGCCAATCGCGGGGAAACACCGGGGAGCTGTTTTTT. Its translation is CASSQSRGNTGELFF.

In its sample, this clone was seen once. The CDR3 sequence is CASSGPAARRFF. For the CDR3, the DNA is TGTGCCAGCAGTGGACCAGCGGCCCGCCGTTTCTTC. V usage is TRBV2 and J usage is TRBJ2-1, with D possibly being TRBD2 (5 bases). CDR1 and CDR2 (germline): SNHLY, FYNNEI. Trimming shortened V by 4 bases and J by 16 bases, and 17 bases separated the two germline ends. CDR3 length: 12 residues.

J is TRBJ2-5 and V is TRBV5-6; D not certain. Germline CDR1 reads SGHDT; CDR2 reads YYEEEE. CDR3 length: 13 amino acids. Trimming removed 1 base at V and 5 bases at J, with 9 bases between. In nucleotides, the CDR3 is TGTGCCAGCAGCTTGCTAGGCCCGGAGACCCAGTACTTC. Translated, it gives CASSLLGPETQYF.

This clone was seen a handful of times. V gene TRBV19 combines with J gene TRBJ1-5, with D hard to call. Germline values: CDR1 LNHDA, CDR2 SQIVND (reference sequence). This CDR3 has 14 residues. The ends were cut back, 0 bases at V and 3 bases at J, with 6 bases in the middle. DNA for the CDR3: TGTGCCAGTAGTATAGACAACTACAATCAGCCCCAGCATTTT. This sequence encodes CASSIDNYNQPQHF.

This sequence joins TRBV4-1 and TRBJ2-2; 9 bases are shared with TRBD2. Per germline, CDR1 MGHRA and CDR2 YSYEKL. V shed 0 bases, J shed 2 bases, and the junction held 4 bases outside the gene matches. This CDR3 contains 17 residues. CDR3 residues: CASSQDGSGRNTGELFF. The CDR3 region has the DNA TGCGCCAGCAGCCAAGATGGTAGCGGGAGAAACACCGGGGAGCTGTTTTTT.

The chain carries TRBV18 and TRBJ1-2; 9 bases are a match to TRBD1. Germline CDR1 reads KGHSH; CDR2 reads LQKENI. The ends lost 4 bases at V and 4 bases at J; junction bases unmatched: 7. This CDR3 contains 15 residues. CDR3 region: CASSQWTGVIYGYTF. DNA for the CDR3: TGTGCCAGCTCACAATGGACAGGGGTTATCTATGGCTACACCTTC. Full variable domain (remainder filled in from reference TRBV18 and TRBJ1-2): NAGVMQNPRHLVRRRGQEARLRCSPMKGHSHVYWYRQLPEEGLKFMVYLQKENIIDESGMPKERFSAEFPKEGPSILRIQQVVRGDSAAYFCASSQWTGVIYGYTFGSGTRLTVV.

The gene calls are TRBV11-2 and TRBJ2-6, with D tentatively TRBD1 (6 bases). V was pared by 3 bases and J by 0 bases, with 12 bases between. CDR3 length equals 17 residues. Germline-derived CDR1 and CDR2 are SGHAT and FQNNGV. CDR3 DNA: TGTGCCAGCAGCTTCACCCGGACAGACTCTGGGGCCAACGTCCTGACTTTC. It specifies CASSFTRTDSGANVLTF.

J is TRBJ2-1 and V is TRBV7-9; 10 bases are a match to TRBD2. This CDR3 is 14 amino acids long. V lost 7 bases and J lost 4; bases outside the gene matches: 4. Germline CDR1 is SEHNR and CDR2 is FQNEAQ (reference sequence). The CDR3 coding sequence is TGTGCCAGCATTGTACTAGCGGGGTACAATGAGCAGTTCTTC. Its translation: CASIVLAGYNEQFF.

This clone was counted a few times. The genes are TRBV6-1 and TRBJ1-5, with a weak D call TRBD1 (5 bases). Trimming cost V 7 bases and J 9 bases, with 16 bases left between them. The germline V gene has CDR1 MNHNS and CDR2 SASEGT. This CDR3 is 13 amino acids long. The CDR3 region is CASTLGGESPQHF. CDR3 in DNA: TGTGCCAGCACCCTTGGGGGGGAGTCGCCCCAGCATTTT.

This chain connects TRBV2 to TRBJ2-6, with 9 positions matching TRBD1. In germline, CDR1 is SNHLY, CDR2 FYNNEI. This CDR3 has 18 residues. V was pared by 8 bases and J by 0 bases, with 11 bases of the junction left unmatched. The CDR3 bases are TGTGCCAGCCACCGACCGGGACAGGGAAACTCTGGGGCCAACGTCCTGACTTTC. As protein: CASHRPGQGNSGANVLTF.

The CDR3 is CASSYMRDTQYF. The CDR3 region has the DNA TGTGCCAGCAGTTACATGAGGGATACGCAGTATTTT. The rearrangement joins TRBV6-6 to TRBJ2-3; D is uncertain. The germline CDR1 and CDR2 sequences are MNHNY and SVGAGI (reference sequence). V lost 2 bases to trimming and J lost 6 bases, with 6 bases between them. The CDR3 has 12 amino acids.